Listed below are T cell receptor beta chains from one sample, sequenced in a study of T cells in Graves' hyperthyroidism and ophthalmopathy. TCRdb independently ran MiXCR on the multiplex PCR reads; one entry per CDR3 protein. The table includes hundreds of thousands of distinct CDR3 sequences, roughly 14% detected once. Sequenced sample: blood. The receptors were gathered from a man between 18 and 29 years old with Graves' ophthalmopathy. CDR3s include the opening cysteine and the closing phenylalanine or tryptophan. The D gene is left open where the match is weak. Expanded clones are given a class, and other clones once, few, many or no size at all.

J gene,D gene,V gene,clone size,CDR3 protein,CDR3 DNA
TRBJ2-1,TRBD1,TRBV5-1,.,CASSLDRTGGGYEQFF,TGCGCCAGCAGCTTGGATCGGACAGGGGGTGGTTATGAGCAGTTCTTC
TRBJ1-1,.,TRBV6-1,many,CASRNNMNTEAFF,TGTGCCAGCAGGAATAACATGAACACTGAAGCTTTCTTT
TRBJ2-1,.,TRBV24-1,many,CATSDPHREQFF,TGTGCCACCAGTGATCCCCATAGGGAGCAGTTCTTC
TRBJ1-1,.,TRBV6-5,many,CASSYKNSLEAFF,TGTGCCAGCAGTTACAAGAACAGCCTCGAAGCTTTCTTT
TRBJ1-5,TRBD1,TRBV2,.,CASSDRTGDQPQHF,TGTGCCAGCAGTGACCGGACAGGGGATCAGCCCCAGCATTTT
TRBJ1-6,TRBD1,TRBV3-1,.,CASSSHDGQGARSPLHF,TGTGCCAGCAGCTCGCATGATGGACAGGGGGCGCGGTCACCCCTCCACTTT
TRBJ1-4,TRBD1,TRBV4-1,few,CASSQRQGQEKLFF,TGCGCCAGCAGCCAAAGACAGGGCCAAGAAAAACTGTTTTTT
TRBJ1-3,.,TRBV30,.,CAWSGFGSSGNTIYF,TGTGCCTGGAGTGGATTTGGTAGTTCTGGAAACACCATATATTTT
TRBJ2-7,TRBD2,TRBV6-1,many,CASSKGTSGQAYEQYF,TGTGCCAGCAGTAAAGGGACTAGCGGGCAAGCCTACGAGCAGTACTTC
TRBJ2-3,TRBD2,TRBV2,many,CASSKTSGTVQDTQYF,TGTGCCAGCAGTAAGACTAGCGGGACGGTTCAAGATACGCAGTATTTT
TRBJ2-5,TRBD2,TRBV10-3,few,CAIGAGGNQETQYF,TGTGCCATAGGAGCGGGAGGGAACCAAGAGACCCAGTACTTC
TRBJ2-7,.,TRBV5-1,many,CASSFGTDYEQYF,TGCGCCAGCAGCTTCGGGACTGATTACGAGCAGTACTTC
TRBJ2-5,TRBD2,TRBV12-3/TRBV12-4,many,CASSLTSGETQYF,TGTGCCAGCAGTTTGACTAGCGGGGAGACCCAGTACTTC
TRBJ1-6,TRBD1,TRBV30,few,CAWTRQGSYNSPLHF,TGTGCCTGGACCCGACAGGGCTCCTATAATTCACCCCTCCACTTT
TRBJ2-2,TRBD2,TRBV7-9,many,CASSPRTSETGELFF,TGTGCCAGCAGCCCCAGGACTAGCGAGACCGGGGAGCTGTTTTTT
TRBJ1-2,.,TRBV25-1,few,CASSEIALNYGYTF,TGTGCCAGCAGTGAAATTGCACTTAACTATGGCTACACCTTC
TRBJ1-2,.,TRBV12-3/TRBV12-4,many,CASSQVGGDYGYTF,TGTGCCAGCAGTCAAGTTGGGGGGGACTATGGCTACACCTTC
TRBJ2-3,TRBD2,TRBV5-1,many,CASSFRGGGTDTQYF,TGCGCCAGCAGCTTCCGCGGGGGGGGCACAGATACGCAGTATTTT
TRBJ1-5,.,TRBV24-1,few,CATSGGGATQPQHF,TGTGCCACCAGTGGGGGGGGGGCTACTCAGCCCCAGCATTTT
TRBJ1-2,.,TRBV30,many,CAWSPNDRIYYTF,TGTGCCTGGAGTCCGAACGACAGGATATACTACACCTTC
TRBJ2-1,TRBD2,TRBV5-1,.,CASFLGGEGFAYNEQFF,TGCGCCAGCTTCCTTGGGGGGGAGGGGTTTGCCTACAATGAGCAGTTCTTC
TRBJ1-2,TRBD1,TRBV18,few,CASSPLPDRAAGYTF,TGTGCCAGCTCACCCTTACCGGACAGGGCGGCTGGCTACACCTTC
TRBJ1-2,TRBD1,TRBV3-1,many,CASSHARGLLYGYTF,TGTGCCAGCAGCCATGCCAGGGGGCTTCTCTATGGCTACACCTTC
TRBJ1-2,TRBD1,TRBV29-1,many,CSVGIGQGANYGYTF,TGCAGCGTGGGGATCGGACAGGGGGCAAACTATGGCTACACCTTC
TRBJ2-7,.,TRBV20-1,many,CSAFTQDRGYEQYF,TGCAGTGCTTTCACGCAGGATCGGGGCTACGAGCAGTACTTC
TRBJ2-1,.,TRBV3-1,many,CASSQLTYNEQFF,TGTGCCAGCAGCCAACTGACATACAATGAGCAGTTCTTC
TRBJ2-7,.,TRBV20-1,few,CSARVSYEQYF,TGCAGTGCTAGAGTTTCCTACGAGCAGTACTTC
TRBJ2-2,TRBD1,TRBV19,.,CASCNRGTRSPTGELFF,TGTGCCAGTTGCAACAGGGGTACCCGCTCACCCACCGGGGAGCTGTTTTTT
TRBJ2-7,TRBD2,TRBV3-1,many,CASTASGGSYEQYF,TGTGCCAGCACAGCTTCCGGCGGGAGCTACGAGCAGTACTTC
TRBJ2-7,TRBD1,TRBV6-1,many,CASSEAGQVSYEQYF,TGTGCCAGCAGTGAAGCGGGACAGGTATCCTACGAGCAGTACTTC
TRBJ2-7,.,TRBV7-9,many,CASSFSGSHEQYF,TGTGCCAGCAGCTTCTCTGGGTCCCACGAGCAGTACTTC
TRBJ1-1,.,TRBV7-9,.,CASSPGEGLDTEAFF,TGTGCCAGCAGCCCAGGGGAAGGGTTGGACACTGAAGCTTTCTTT